This T cell receptor (beta chain) was recovered during a study of T cell changes during pregnancy in multiple sclerosis. This table comes from immunoSEQ multiplex PCR, and its TCRdb copy is limited to in-frame clones, with some not included. The data show some 52,000 clones, with more than 80% seen just once and approximately 0.35% held by the top ten. The specimen was CD4+ T cells from peripheral blood mononuclear cells, collected before pregnancy. The TCR sequence derives from a female donor with multiple sclerosis, enrolled in a pregnancy study.

This CDR3 is CASSPTGRGDREQYF. Here the CDR3 DNA reads TGTGCCAGCAGCCCCACGGGCAGGGGGGATAGGGAGCAGTACTTC. The V gene is TRBV11-2, the J gene TRBJ2-7; weak D call: TRBD1 (7 bases). The ends were cut back, 5 bases at V and 7 bases at J, with 21 bases in the middle. Per the germline V gene, CDR1 is SGHAT and CDR2 is FQNNGV. The CDR3 has 15 residues.